The 30 T cell receptor beta chains below all came from one sample that was sequenced in a study of blood T cell repertoires in COVID-19. Clones were sequenced by immunoSEQ multiplex PCR, and TCRdb holds only the in-frame ones, with some missing. This sample has about 70,000 clones; 81% occur once, and the top ten carry around 0.83%. What was sequenced was peripheral blood. The receptors were gathered from a woman between 70 and 85 years old with acute or convalescent COVID-19.

The rearrangement uses TRBV27 and TRBJ2-7; 11 positions match TRBD2. The CDR3 is made up of 16 amino acids. Germline-derived CDR1 and CDR2 are MNHEY and SMNVEV (reference sequence). The ends lost 8 bases at V and 3 bases at J; junction bases unmatched: 12. The CDR3 coding sequence is TGTGCCAGCGGAAAATCCGGACTAGCGGGCTACTACGAGCAGTACTTC. It codes for CASGKSGLAGYYEQYF.

The chain links TRBV28 to TRBJ1-3, with a possible D match to TRBD1 (6 bases). The CDR3 extends over 15 amino acids. Trimming left V 5 bases short and J 3 bases short, with 14 bases between. CDR1 is MDHEN, CDR2 SYDVKM, per germline. The CDR3 nucleotides are TGTGCCAGCAGTCAACATCAGGGGCTTGGAAACACCATATATTTT. Residues: CASSQHQGLGNTIYF.

The V call is TRBV18, the J call TRBJ2-1; TRBD2 matches 7 bases. This CDR3 has 17 amino acids. J gave up 8 bases and V 2 bases, and 15 bases lay outside the gene matches. The germline V gene encodes CDR1 KGHSH and CDR2 LQKENI. The CDR3 nucleotides are TGTGCCAGCTCACCAAGGGAGGAATGGGAGGGTCAAGATGAGCAGTTCTTC. Translating gives CASSPREEWEGQDEQFF.

CDR3 DNA: TGTGCCAGCTCACAGTATTCGACAACCCTAGCCAAAAACATTCAGTACTTC. It codes for CASSQYSTTLAKNIQYF. The V call is TRBV18, the J call TRBJ2-4; no clear D gene. Trimming cost V 4 bases and J 0 bases, with 16 bases left between them. This CDR3 has 17 residues. CDR1 and CDR2 (germline): KGHSH, LQKENI.

The V call is TRBV18, the J call TRBJ1-5; 9 bases agree with TRBD1. The germline gives CDR1 KGHSH, CDR2 LQKENI. This CDR3 has 16 amino acids. V lost 3 bases to trimming and J lost 3 bases; unmatched junction nucleotides: 6. The DNA of the CDR3 is TGTGCCAGCTCACCGACGACAGGGGGAACCAATCAGCCCCAGCATTTT. Translation: CASSPTTGGTNQPQHF.

V and J are TRBV5-1 and TRBJ2-1; TRBD2 matches at 8 bases. Germline CDR1 SGHRS, CDR2 YFSETQ. The CDR3 contains 15 residues. V was clipped by 3 bases and J by 4 bases; unmatched bases: 6. The DNA of the CDR3 is TGCGCCAGCAGCTCTTCTAGCGGGCAATACAATGAGCAGTTCTTC. This encodes CASSSSSGQYNEQFF.

The chain carries TRBV7-9 and TRBJ2-2; no definite D call. The germline V gene has CDR1 SEHNR and CDR2 FQNEAQ (reference sequence). This CDR3 has 15 residues. The germline V and J ends were trimmed by 5 bases and 0 bases, with 10 bases remaining between them. This CDR3 is CASSAQSSNTGELFF. The CDR3 DNA reads as TGTGCCAGCAGCGCCCAGTCTTCGAACACCGGGGAGCTGTTTTTT.

The chain combines TRBV7-6 with TRBJ1-2, with D maybe TRBD1 (5 bases). Germline V CDR1 and CDR2: SGHVS, FNYEAQ. The CDR3 is 13 residues long. V lost 5 bases, J lost 4 bases, and 11 bases lay in between. CDR3 nucleotides: TGTGCCAGCAGCCGCGGGACCCTCTATGGCTACACCTTC. Translation: CASSRGTLYGYTF.

This clone was seen a few times. This sequence joins TRBV5-5 and TRBJ1-1, with D uncertain. The CDR3 is made up of 12 amino acids. The V end lost 4 bases, the J end lost 4 bases, and 8 bases lay between the germline ends. Germline-derived CDR1 and CDR2 are SGHKS and YYEKEE (reference sequence). In nucleotides, the CDR3 is TGTGCCAGCAGCCTGGCGTTCACTGAAGCTTTCTTT. Protein sequence: CASSLAFTEAFF.

V and J are TRBV9 and TRBJ1-6; 7 bases fit TRBD1. CDR1 and CDR2 from the germline V gene are SGDLS and YYNGEE. J was trimmed by 9 bases and V by 0 bases; bases with no gene match: 9. The CDR3 is 16 amino acids. DNA of the CDR3: TGTGCCAGCAGCGTAGGTCCTCAGGGGGGAAGTTCACCCCTCCACTTT. Its translation: CASSVGPQGGSSPLHF.

The rearrangement uses TRBV20-1 and TRBJ2-7; possibly TRBD2 for D (6 bases). The V gene's germline CDR1 is DFQATT and CDR2 SNEGSKA (reference sequence). The V end was cut by 3 bases, the J end by 5 bases, with 20 bases between. CDR3 length equals 15 residues. DNA for the CDR3: TGCAGTGCTAGTCAAGTTTCTAGCGTAATCGACGAGCAGTACTTC. Protein product: CSASQVSSVIDEQYF.

This clone was recorded a few times. The chain carries TRBV7-2 and TRBJ2-5, with D possibly being TRBD2 (6 bases). The germline CDR1 and CDR2 sequences are SGHTA and FQGNSA. Trimming shortened V by 2 bases and J by 4 bases, and 8 bases separated the two germline ends. This CDR3 contains 13 residues. CDR3 coding DNA: TGTGCCAGCAGCTTAAAGCGGGCAGAGACCCAGTACTTC. This codes for CASSLKRAETQYF.

V and J are TRBV2 and TRBJ1-5, with 8 bases matching TRBD1. This CDR3 has 13 amino acids. Germline assignment: CDR1 SNHLY and CDR2 FYNNEI. The ends lost 5 bases at V and 16 bases at J; junction bases unmatched: 13. The CDR3 reads CASSLPDRELGHF. In nucleotides, the CDR3 is TGTGCCAGCAGTCTTCCGGACAGGGAGTTGGGTCATTTT.

The chain couples TRBV19 to TRBJ2-3; 11 bases fit TRBD2. The CDR3 length is 15 residues. V shed 9 bases, J shed 2 bases, and the junction held 7 bases outside the gene matches. Per the germline V gene, CDR1 is LNHDA and CDR2 is SQIVND (reference sequence). As DNA, the CDR3 is TGTGCCAGCGCAACTAGCGGGAGCCACACAGATACGCAGTATTTT. Protein product: CASATSGSHTDTQYF.

CDR3 sequence (DNA): TGTGCCAGTAGTCCCGAGCAGGGACTAGTAGCCGAGCAGTACTTC. Its translation: CASSPEQGLVAEQYF. J is TRBJ2-7 and V is TRBV19; TRBD2 matches 8 bases. From germline, CDR1 is LNHDA and CDR2 SQIVND (reference sequence). The CDR3 has 15 amino acids. The V gene end was trimmed by 5 bases and the J gene end by 6 bases; junction bases not matched to a gene: 12.

The V call is TRBV2, the J call TRBJ1-2; 11 bases align to TRBD1. The CDR3 contains 14 residues. Trimming took 6 bases from V and 5 from J; bases not matched to a gene: 5. The germline V gene has CDR1 SNHLY and CDR2 FYNNEI. In nucleotides, the CDR3 is TGTGCCAGCAGCGGACAGGGGGCTGGGTATGGCTACACCTTC. As protein: CASSGQGAGYGYTF.

The chain links TRBV7-3 to TRBJ1-2; no clear D. The V end lost 2 bases, the J end lost 6 bases, and 22 bases lay between the germline ends. Germline loops: CDR1 SGHTA, CDR2 FQGTGA. This CDR3 is 17 amino acids long. In DNA, the CDR3 is TGTGCCAGCAGCTTAGTTGGTCTGGAATCGGGAGTAGATGGCTACACCTTC. As protein: CASSLVGLESGVDGYTF. Combining the CDR3 with reference TRBV7-3 and TRBJ1-2 gives the whole variable domain GAGVSQTPSNKVTEKGKYVELRCDPISGHTALYWYRQSLGQGPEFLIYFQGTGAADDSGLPNDRFFAVRPEGSVSTLKIQRTERGDSAVYLCASSLVGLESGVDGYTFGSGTRLTVV.

The genes are TRBV3-1 (or the pseudogene TRBV3-2) and TRBJ1-1; D is undetermined. The CDR3 loop spans 16 amino acids. The germline CDR1 and CDR2 sequences are LGHDT and YNNKEL (reference sequence). V was trimmed by 0 bases and J by 0 bases, leaving 11 bases between them. The CDR3 nucleotides read TGTGCCAGCAGCCAAGATCCCGGGTTGGTGAACACTGAAGCTTTCTTT. This translates into CASSQDPGLVNTEAFF.

This clone came up a few times. The chain joins TRBV2 to TRBJ2-5; 7 nucleotides match TRBD2. After removal of 11 bases from V and 5 bases from J, the junction contained 14 bases not matched to a gene. This CDR3 comprises 14 residues. The germline gives CDR1 SNHLY, CDR2 FYNNEI. The CDR3 bases are TGTGCCCAGCGGAGTGTCGGGAGGATGGAGACCCAGTACTTC. It is translated as CAQRSVGRMETQYF.

The chain joins TRBV10-3 to TRBJ2-3; possible D gene TRBD2, 7 bases. Germline lookup yields CDR1 ENHRY and CDR2 SYGVKD. The CDR3 totals 16 residues. Trimming stripped 0 bases from V and 4 bases from J, with 14 bases between. CDR3 DNA sequence: TGTGCCATCAGTGAGTCGGGGGGGGCGGTGGCAGATACGCAGTATTTT. The encoded protein is CAISESGGAVADTQYF.

The chain uses TRBV10-1 and TRBJ1-1; weak D call: TRBD1 (6 bases). The germline V gene has CDR1 WNHNN and CDR2 SYGVQD (reference sequence). The length of the CDR3 is 15 residues. Between the trimmed V and J ends, which lost 3 bases and 4 bases, there was a span of 15 bases. The CDR3 region is CASSESAQGATEAFF. The CDR3 DNA reads as TGCGCCAGCAGTGAAAGCGCACAGGGAGCCACTGAAGCTTTCTTT.

The J gene is TRBJ2-2, the V gene TRBV9; D ambiguous. The CDR3 runs to 14 residues. Trimming removed 0 bases at V and 1 base at J, with 4 bases between. Germline V gene lookup returns CDR1 SGDLS and CDR2 YYNGEE. The CDR3 DNA reads TGTGCCAGCAGCGTAGTACTGAACACCGGGGAGCTGTTTTTT. This gives the protein CASSVVLNTGELFF. The whole variable domain, filled in from reference TRBV9 and TRBJ2-2, reads DSGVTQTPKHLITATGQRVTLRCSPRSGDLSVYWYQQSLDQGLQFLIQYYNGEERAKGNILERFSAQQFPDLHSELNLSSLELGDSALYFCASSVVLNTGELFFGEGSRLTVL.

The chain links TRBV11-2 to TRBJ2-2; D gene unclear. Germline-derived CDR1 and CDR2 are SGHAT and FQNNGV. V gave up 0 bases and J gave up 5 bases, with 7 bases separating them. The CDR3 contains 14 residues. CDR3 DNA: TGTGCCAGCAGCTTAGAGTCCGTGACCGGGGAGCTGTTTTTT. This gives the protein CASSLESVTGELFF.

The rearrangement links TRBV27 to TRBJ1-1; TRBD1 agrees at 7 bases. This CDR3 contains 15 residues. Germline V CDR1 and CDR2: MNHEY, SMNVEV (reference sequence). V lost 5 bases and J lost 2; bases outside the gene matches: 8. The CDR3 DNA follows: TGTGCCAGCAGTCCCTGGACAGGCGGAAACACTGAAGCTTTCTTT. Its translation: CASSPWTGGNTEAFF.

The chain employs TRBV20-1 and TRBJ1-1; D possibly corresponds to TRBD1 (5 bases). The germline CDR1 and CDR2 sequences are DFQATT and SNEGSKA (reference sequence). This CDR3 has 11 amino acids. Trimming cost V 3 bases and J 10 bases, with 12 bases left between them. The CDR3 region has the DNA TGCAGTGCTAGGTGGACACTCGGAGCTTTCTTT. It specifies CSARWTLGAFF.

The chain is built from TRBV18 and TRBJ1-1; D may be TRBD1 (6 bases). Germline V gives CDR1 KGHSH, CDR2 LQKENI. V lost 1 base to trimming and J lost 3 bases, with 12 bases between them. The CDR3 extends over 15 amino acids. The CDR3 reads CASSPRTPGDTEAFF. In DNA form, the CDR3 reads TGTGCCAGCTCACCACGAACACCAGGGGACACTGAAGCTTTCTTT.

The genes are TRBV5-4 and TRBJ2-7, with D possibly TRBD1 on 5 matching bases. CDR1 SGHNT and CDR2 YYREEE come from the germline V gene (reference sequence). The germline V and J ends were trimmed by 3 bases and 2 bases, with 15 bases remaining between them. The CDR3 has 15 residues. The CDR3 DNA reads TGTGCCAGCAGCTCAGGGTCGAAGGCCGCCTACGAGCAGTACTTC. This encodes CASSSGSKAAYEQYF.

V gene TRBV12-3 or TRBV12-4 combines with J gene TRBJ1-2; the match to TRBD1 covers 8 bases. V gave up 6 bases and J gave up 7 bases; unmatched junction bases: 7. CDR3 length: 13 residues. The DNA of the CDR3 is TGTGCCAGCAGACTCGGACAGGGTGGTGGCTACACCTTC. Translation gives CASRLGQGGGYTF.

Written as DNA, the CDR3 is TGTGCCAGTAGTAGGGACAGAACTAATGAAAAACTGTTTTTT. Translated: CASSRDRTNEKLFF. The chain combines TRBV19 with TRBJ1-4, with TRBD1 matching over 7 bases. Germline assignment: CDR1 LNHDA and CDR2 SQIVND (reference sequence). The trim removed 4 bases at V and 1 base at J, leaving 0 bases unmatched. There are 14 residues in the CDR3. The whole variable domain, filled in from reference TRBV19 and TRBJ1-4, reads DGGITQSPKYLFRKEGQNVTLSCEQNLNHDAMYWYRQDPGQGLRLIYYSQIVNDFQKGDIAEGYSVSREKKESFPLTVTSAQKNPTAFYLCASSRDRTNEKLFFGSGTQLSVL.

This chain's CDR3 is CAWRNPDRVKGPQHF. DNA for the CDR3: TGTGCCTGGAGAAATCCCGACAGAGTAAAAGGGCCCCAGCATTTT. This chain joins TRBV30 and TRBJ1-5, with D possibly matching TRBD1 (5 bases). The CDR3 runs to 15 residues. The germline gives CDR1 GTSNPN, CDR2 SVGIG (reference sequence). The V gene lost 3 bases and the J gene lost 9 bases, with 21 bases spanning the gap.